This T cell receptor (beta chain) is from a study of OX40 agonist ivuxolimab in advanced cancers. Background on the study: Patients were dosed intravenously with ivuxolimab at 0.01 to 10 mg/kg every 2 weeks.

Germline CDR1 and CDR2: LNHDA and SQIVND (reference sequence). There are 14 residues in the CDR3. Data came from immunoSEQ multiplex PCR; TCRdb stores just in-frame clones and leaves some out. The table includes under 95,000 clones, more than 75% detected once. The chain is built from TRBV19 and TRBJ2-5; 7 nucleotides agree with TRBD2. The DNA end is a closer match to TRBJ2-7, so the J assignment may be wrong. This TCR derives from an adult with an advanced solid tumor such as melanoma, head and neck, liver or kidney cancer. Here the sequenced sample was CD4+ or CD8+ T cells sorted from blood, taken in a trial of the OX40 agonist ivuxolimab. CDR3 sequence (DNA): TGTGCCAGTAGTATAGTTGGTAGCGGGTCCGAGCAGTACTTC. This codes for CASSIVGSGSEQYF.